This is a list of T cell receptor beta chains from one sample in a study of blood T cell dynamics during melanoma immunotherapy. Some clones are missing from TCRdb's copy, which holds only in-frame ones; the method was immunoSEQ multiplex PCR. Of roughly 7,600 clones detected, more than 75% appear once; the ten largest clones hold roughly 5.4%. Here the sequenced sample was blood, taken from a patient treated with checkpoint blockade. These receptors came from a human donor with melanoma. The CDR3 runs from the conserved cysteine through the conserved F or W. Each record gives: CDR3 protein, CDR3 DNA, clone size, V gene, J gene, D gene, CDR3 length. A D gene is named only where the DNA matches it firmly. Rows give clone size only sometimes, using once, few, many, or a class for an expanded clone.

CAWKRRNTEAFF	TGTGCCTGGAAGAGGAGGAACACTGAAGCTTTCTTT	-	TRBV30	TRBJ1-1	-	12
CARSQQGRGGYTF	TGTGCCAGAAGCCAACAGGGGAGGGGTGGCTACACCTTC	-	TRBV5-3	TRBJ1-2	TRBD1	13
CASTKTDRFTEAFF	TGTGCCAGCACCAAGACGGACCGTTTCACTGAAGCTTTCTTT	-	TRBV6-6	TRBJ1-1	-	14
CASMEQGNEKLFF	TGTGCCAGCATGGAACAGGGAAATGAAAAACTGTTTTTT	-	TRBV6-6	TRBJ1-4	-	13
CASGLDYRELSGNTIYF	TGTGCTAGTGGTTTGGATTACAGGGAATTATCCGGAAACACCATATATTTT	-	TRBV12-5	TRBJ1-3	-	17
CASSPGAGLSYEQYF	TGTGCCAGCTCACCAGGGGCCGGCCTCTCCTACGAGCAGTACTTC	-	TRBV18	TRBJ2-7	-	15
CASTVEQGGTEAFF	TGTGCCAGCACTGTTGAACAGGGAGGCACTGAAGCTTTCTTT	few	TRBV2	TRBJ1-1	-	14
CASSYRINNQPQHF	TGTGCCAGCAGTTATCGGATCAACAATCAGCCCCAGCATTTT	few	TRBV6-5	TRBJ1-5	-	14
CASSIKGRPSGYEQYF	TGTGCCAGTAGTATAAAGGGCCGCCCCAGTGGATACGAGCAGTACTTC	few	TRBV19	TRBJ2-7	-	16
CASSQGGQGTSNVLTF	TGTGCCAGCAGCCAAGGGGGACAGGGGACGTCAAACGTCCTGACTTTC	-	TRBV4-2	TRBJ2-6	TRBD1	16
CASSLGSRGFTDTQYF	TGTGCCAGCAGCCTTGGGTCCAGGGGGTTCACAGATACGCAGTATTTT	-	TRBV5-6	TRBJ2-3	TRBD1	16
CASSSHGTIGTEAFF	TGTGCCAGCAGTTCCCACGGGACGATTGGGACTGAAGCTTTCTTT	-	TRBV27	TRBJ1-1	-	15
CASSLQDDTEAFF	TGCGCCAGCAGCTTGCAGGACGACACTGAAGCTTTCTTT	-	TRBV5-1	TRBJ1-1	-	13
CASSYGTGHRETQYF	TGTGCCAGCAGCTACGGGACAGGGCATAGAGAGACCCAGTACTTC	-	TRBV7-9	TRBJ2-5	TRBD1	15
CASSGIDYGYTF	TGCGCCAGCAGCGGGATTGACTATGGCTACACCTTC	-	TRBV4-1	TRBJ1-2	-	12
CASSVQPGSSYEQYF	TGCGCCAGCAGCGTACAACCCGGGAGCTCCTACGAGCAGTACTTC	-	TRBV4-1	TRBJ2-7	-	15
CAISGRTGREQYF	TGTGCCATCAGTGGACGGACAGGGCGGGAGCAGTACTTC	-	TRBV10-3	TRBJ2-7	TRBD1	13
CASRPQGGGEKLFF	TGTGCCAGCAGGCCCCAGGGCGGGGGTGAAAAACTGTTTTTT	-	TRBV2	TRBJ1-4	-	14
CASSQVGIAGANSYEQYF	TGTGCCAGCAGCCAAGTAGGAATAGCGGGGGCGAACTCCTACGAGCAGTACTTC	-	TRBV4-2	TRBJ2-7	TRBD2	18
CASSSDSYEQYF	TGTGCCAGCAGCTCCGACTCCTACGAGCAGTACTTC	few	TRBV5-4	TRBJ2-7	-	12
CAWSEKGQNTEAFF	TGTGCCTGGAGTGAAAAGGGACAGAACACTGAAGCTTTCTTT	-	TRBV30	TRBJ1-1	-	14
CASSLGAATGNTIYF	TGTGCCAGCAGCTTAGGGGCAGCTACTGGAAACACCATATATTTT	-	TRBV7-9	TRBJ1-3	-	15
CAISEGTEAFF	TGTGCCATCAGTGAGGGCACTGAAGCTTTCTTT	-	TRBV10-3	TRBJ1-1	-	11
CASSYRGHRSNQPQHF	TGTGCCAGCAGCTACAGGGGGCACCGAAGCAATCAGCCCCAGCATTTT	-	TRBV5-6	TRBJ1-5	TRBD1	16
CASSYLTGDGYTF	TGTGCCAGCAGTTACTTGACGGGCGATGGCTACACCTTC	-	TRBV6-5	TRBJ1-2	-	13
CASSFSTGTGGDGYTF	TGTGCCAGCAGCTTCAGTACCGGGACAGGGGGCGATGGCTACACCTTC	few	TRBV7-9	TRBJ1-2	TRBD1	16
CASRFRLTRDTEAFF	TGTGCCAGCCGATTCAGACTAACTAGGGACACTGAAGCTTTCTTT	-	TRBV27	TRBJ1-1	-	15
CASSPTSQNTEAFF	TGCGCCAGCAGCCCTACCTCTCAGAACACTGAAGCTTTCTTT	-	TRBV5-1	TRBJ1-1	-	14
CASSETDSGNTIYF	TGTGCCAGCAGCGAAACAGACTCTGGAAACACCATATATTTT	-	TRBV5-6	TRBJ1-3	-	14
CASSKGEGTSGRQYNEQFF	TGTGCCAGCAGCAAAGGCGAAGGGACTAGCGGGAGGCAGTACAATGAGCAGTTCTTC	once	TRBV21-1	TRBJ2-1	-	19
CASSAGQAYEQYF	TGTGCCAGCAGTGCGGGACAGGCCTACGAGCAGTACTTC	-	TRBV2	TRBJ2-7	TRBD1	13
CASSFDGGQEKLFF	TGTGCCAGCAGCTTTGACGGAGGGCAGGAAAAACTGTTTTTT	-	TRBV7-9	TRBJ1-4	-	14
CSVAQGGATEAFF	TGCAGCGTAGCTCAGGGGGGGGCGACTGAAGCTTTCTTT	-	TRBV29-1	TRBJ1-1	TRBD1	13
CAWSVGGGSGANVLTF	TGTGCCTGGAGTGTGGGGGGTGGCTCTGGGGCCAACGTCCTGACTTTC	-	TRBV30	TRBJ2-6	-	16
CASVGNTEAFF	TGTGCCAGCGTGGGAAACACTGAAGCTTTCTTT	-	TRBV6-5	TRBJ1-1	-	11
CASSLDVQVENEQYF	TGTGCCAGCAGCTTAGACGTACAGGTCGAGAACGAGCAGTACTTC	-	TRBV7-2	TRBJ2-7	-	15
CASRGQGGTEAFF	TGTGCCAGCAGAGGACAGGGTGGGACTGAAGCTTTCTTT	-	TRBV6-1	TRBJ1-1	TRBD1	13
CASSEWGNYGYTF	TGTGCCAGCAGTGAATGGGGAAACTATGGCTACACCTTC	-	TRBV2	TRBJ1-2	-	13
CASSFGQGLNYGYTF	TGTGCCAGCAGTTTTGGTCAGGGTCTTAACTATGGCTACACCTTC	-	TRBV27	TRBJ1-2	-	15
CASSPLAGGRNGYTF	TGTGCCAGCTCACCACTCGCGGGGGGCAGGAATGGCTACACCTTC	-	TRBV18	TRBJ1-2	-	15
CSARGQGVGNTEAFF	TGCAGCGCCCGAGGACAGGGCGTCGGTAACACTGAAGCTTTCTTT	-	TRBV29-1	TRBJ1-1	TRBD1	15
CASSEVGTGDEKLFF	TGTGCCAGCAGTGAGGTGGGGACAGGGGATGAAAAACTGTTTTTT	once	TRBV25-1	TRBJ1-4	TRBD1	15
CASSEALGYPQFF	TGTGCCAGCAGTGAAGCTTTGGGGTACCCGCAGTTCTTC	-	TRBV6-1	TRBJ2-1	-	13
CASSEQLLGGNTEAFF	TGTGCCAGCAGTGAACAACTTTTAGGGGGGAACACTGAAGCTTTCTTT	-	TRBV6-1	TRBJ1-1	-	16
CASSPSGREGQPQHF	TGTGCCAGCTCACCATCGGGCAGGGAAGGTCAGCCCCAGCATTTT	-	TRBV18	TRBJ1-5	-	15
CASLKGDPGYTF	TGCGCCAGCCTCAAGGGGGATCCTGGCTACACCTTC	-	TRBV23-1	TRBJ1-2	-	12
CASSTSGTGGLPTGYTF	TGTGCCAGTAGTACCTCCGGAACAGGGGGCCTTCCTACCGGCTACACCTTC	-	TRBV19	TRBJ1-2	TRBD1	17
CASSLGQGAEKLFF	TGTGCCAGCAGCTTAGGACAGGGGGCCGAAAAACTGTTTTTT	-	TRBV11-2	TRBJ1-4	TRBD1	14
CASSWSGGNTEAFF	TGCGCCAGCAGCTGGTCAGGGGGAAACACTGAAGCTTTCTTT	-	TRBV5-1	TRBJ1-1	TRBD1	14
CASSGPGPLFSGNTIYF	TGTGCCAGCAGTGGGCCGGGGCCCCTCTTCTCTGGAAACACCATATATTTT	-	TRBV2	TRBJ1-3	-	17
CASSPTGLGGNTEAFF	TGTGCCAGCAGTCCGACAGGTTTGGGTGGGAACACTGAAGCTTTCTTT	-	TRBV27	TRBJ1-1	-	16
CASTEGGVRLNYGYTF	TGTGCCAGCACCGAAGGCGGGGTTAGGCTTAACTATGGCTACACCTTC	-	TRBV9	TRBJ1-2	-	16
CASQNGGGRNTEAFF	TGTGCCAGCCAGAATGGGGGGGGCAGGAACACTGAAGCTTTCTTT	once	TRBV27	TRBJ1-1	-	15
CACRQGSQPQHF	TGTGCCTGTCGACAGGGGAGTCAGCCCCAGCATTTT	few	TRBV30	TRBJ1-5	TRBD1	12
CASSQRTGNRNTIYF	TGTGCCAGTAGTCAACGGACAGGGAACCGAAACACCATATATTTT	-	TRBV19	TRBJ1-3	TRBD1	15